The 6 T cell receptor beta chains below come from one sample, sequenced in a study of blood T cell repertoires in COVID-19. TCRdb keeps only in-frame clones here, not all; method: immunoSEQ multiplex PCR. In the table there are 360,000 or so clones, roughly 86% of which are singletons. What was sequenced was PBMCs or T cells enriched from blood (not recorded which). Every receptor here comes from a woman younger than 45 who had been exposed to COVID-19.

CDR3 sequence reads: CASSVSGGISNQPQHF. CDR3 nucleotides: TGTGCCAGCAGTGTGTCAGGGGGGATAAGCAATCAGCCCCAGCATTTT. J is TRBJ1-5 and V is TRBV6-1; 7 bases are shared with TRBD1. Per germline, CDR1 MNHNS and CDR2 SASEGT. This CDR3 has 16 residues. V was clipped by 4 bases and J by 1 base; unmatched bases: 7.

The V gene is TRBV10-1, the J gene TRBJ2-3, with TRBD2 matching over 7 bases. This CDR3 has 16 amino acids. Germline V gene lookup returns CDR1 WNHNN and CDR2 SYGVQD (reference sequence). The J segment lost 1 base and the V segment lost 5 bases, leaving 9 bases of the junction unmatched. CDR3 sequence reads: CASSINSGLGTDTQYF. The CDR3 nucleotides read TGCGCCAGCAGTATCAATAGCGGGCTGGGCACAGATACGCAGTATTTT.

This chain links TRBV12-3 or TRBV12-4 with TRBJ2-1; 8 bases align to TRBD1. The CDR3 has 13 residues. V shed 5 bases and J 8 bases; nucleotides not matched to a gene: 5. CDR3 residues: CASSPDRVYEQFF. CDR3 sequence (DNA): TGTGCCAGCAGTCCGGACAGGGTCTATGAGCAGTTCTTC.

The chain recombines TRBV7-2 with TRBJ1-2, with D uncertain. The ends were cut back, 5 bases at V and 1 base at J, with 2 bases in the middle. Germline V gene lookup returns CDR1 SGHTA and CDR2 FQGNSA. The CDR3 has 11 amino acids. In nucleotides, the CDR3 is TGTGCCAGCAGCCGTAACTATGGCTACACCTTC. Amino acids: CASSRNYGYTF.

The V gene is TRBV18, the J gene TRBJ2-1; a possible D gene is TRBD2 (5 bases). Germline CDR1 KGHSH, CDR2 LQKENI. Trimming left V 1 base short and J 0 bases short, with 10 bases between. The CDR3 runs 16 residues. The CDR3 reads CASSPQDSSSYNEQFF. CDR3 bases: TGTGCCAGCTCACCACAGGACTCCAGCTCCTACAATGAGCAGTTCTTC.

This chain's CDR3 is CASSDGLAGGDTQYF. CDR3 coding DNA: TGTGCCAGCAGCGACGGACTAGCGGGAGGGGATACGCAGTATTTT. The gene calls are TRBV2 and TRBJ2-3, with 15 nucleotides matching TRBD2. The germline gives CDR1 SNHLY, CDR2 FYNNEI. V was clipped by 6 bases and J by 6 bases; unmatched bases: 4. CDR3 length: 15 residues.